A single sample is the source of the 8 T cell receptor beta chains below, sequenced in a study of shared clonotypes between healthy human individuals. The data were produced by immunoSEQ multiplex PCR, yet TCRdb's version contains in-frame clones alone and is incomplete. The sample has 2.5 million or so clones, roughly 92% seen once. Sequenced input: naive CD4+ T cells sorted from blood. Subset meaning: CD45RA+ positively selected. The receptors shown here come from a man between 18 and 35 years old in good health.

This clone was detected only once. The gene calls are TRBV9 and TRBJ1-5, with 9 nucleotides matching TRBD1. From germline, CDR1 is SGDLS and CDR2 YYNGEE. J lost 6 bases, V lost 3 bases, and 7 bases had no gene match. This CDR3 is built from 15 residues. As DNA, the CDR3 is TGTGCCAGCAGCGGAGGGACAGGGTGGTTTCAGCCCCAGCATTTT. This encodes CASSGGTGWFQPQHF.

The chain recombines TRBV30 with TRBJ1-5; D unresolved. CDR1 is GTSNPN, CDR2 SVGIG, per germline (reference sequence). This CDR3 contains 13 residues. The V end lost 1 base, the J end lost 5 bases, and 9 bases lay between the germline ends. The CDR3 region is CAWSGDPYQPQHF. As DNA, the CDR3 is TGTGCCTGGAGTGGGGATCCTTATCAGCCCCAGCATTTT.

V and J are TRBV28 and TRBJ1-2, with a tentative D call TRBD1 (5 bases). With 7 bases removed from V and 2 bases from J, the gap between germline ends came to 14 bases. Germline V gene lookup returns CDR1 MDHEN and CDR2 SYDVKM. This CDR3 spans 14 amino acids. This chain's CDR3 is CASTQGGRNYGYTF. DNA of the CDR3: TGTGCCAGCACGCAGGGAGGAAGGAACTATGGCTACACCTTC.

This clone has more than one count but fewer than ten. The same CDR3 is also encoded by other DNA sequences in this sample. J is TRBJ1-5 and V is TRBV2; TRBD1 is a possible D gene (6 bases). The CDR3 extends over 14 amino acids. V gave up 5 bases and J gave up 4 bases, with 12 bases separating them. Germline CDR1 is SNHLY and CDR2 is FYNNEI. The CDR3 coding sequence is TGTGCCAGCAGTCTGGGTACAGGGAATCAGCCCCAGCATTTT. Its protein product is CASSLGTGNQPQHF. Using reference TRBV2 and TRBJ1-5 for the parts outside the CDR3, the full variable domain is EPEVTQTPSHQVTQMGQEVILRCVPISNHLYFYWYRQILGQKVEFLVSFYNNEISEKSEIFDDQFSVERPDGSNFTLKIRSTKLEDSAMYFCASSLGTGNQPQHFGDGTRLSIL.

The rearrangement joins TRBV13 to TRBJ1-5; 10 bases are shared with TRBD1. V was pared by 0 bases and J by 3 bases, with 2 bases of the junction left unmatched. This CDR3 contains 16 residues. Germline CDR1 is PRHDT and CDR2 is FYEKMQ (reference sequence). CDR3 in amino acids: CASSLGGTGVNQPQHF. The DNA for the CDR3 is TGTGCCAGCAGCTTAGGAGGGACAGGGGTCAATCAGCCCCAGCATTTT.

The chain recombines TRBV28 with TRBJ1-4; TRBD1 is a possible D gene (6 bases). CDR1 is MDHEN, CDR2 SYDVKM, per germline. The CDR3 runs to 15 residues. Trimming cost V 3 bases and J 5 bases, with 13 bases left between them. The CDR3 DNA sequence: TGTGCCAGCAGTTTCTGGGGGGCAGAAAATGAAAAACTGTTTTTT. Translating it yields CASSFWGAENEKLFF.

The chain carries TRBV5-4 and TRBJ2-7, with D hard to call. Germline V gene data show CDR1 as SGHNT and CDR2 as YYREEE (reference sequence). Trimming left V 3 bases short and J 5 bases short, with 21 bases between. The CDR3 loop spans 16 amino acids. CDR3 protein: CASSSGGPTFSNEQYF. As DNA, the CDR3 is TGTGCCAGCAGCTCCGGTGGCCCGACGTTTAGTAACGAGCAGTACTTC.

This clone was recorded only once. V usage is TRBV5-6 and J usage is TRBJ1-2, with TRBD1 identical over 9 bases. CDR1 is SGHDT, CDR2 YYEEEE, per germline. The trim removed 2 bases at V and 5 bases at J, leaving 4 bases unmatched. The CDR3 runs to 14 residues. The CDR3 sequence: CASSLQGADYGYTF. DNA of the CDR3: TGTGCCAGCAGCTTACAGGGGGCTGATTATGGCTACACCTTC.